A selection of T cell receptor beta chains follows, all from one sample in a study of CD8 T cells in ankylosing spondylitis. TCRdb recomputed calls from the 5' RACE reads with MiXCR, one row per CDR3 protein. The table has approximately 150,000 distinct CDR3 sequences, roughly a third seen once. The source material was synovial fluid, either unsorted or a sorted T cell fraction (not recorded which). Receptors originate from a male donor with ankylosing spondylitis. CDR3s include the opening cysteine and the closing phenylalanine or tryptophan. Fields, in order: V gene, CDR3 protein.

V gene: TRBV3-1
CDR3 protein: CASSQVPALPNSPLHF

V gene: TRBV24-1
CDR3 protein: CATSDSQFSTGELFF

V gene: TRBV20-1
CDR3 protein: CSAAGRTAPYEQYF

V gene: TRBV19
CDR3 protein: CASSTYPGTGLRVNQPQHF

V gene: TRBV7-9
CDR3 protein: CASSLWPANTEAFF

V gene: TRBV4-1
CDR3 protein: CASSLRTSGGVDEQFF

V gene: TRBV9
CDR3 protein: CASGRYDQPQHF

V gene: TRBV18
CDR3 protein: CASSPGSVPSEQFF

V gene: TRBV29-1
CDR3 protein: CSVVPWEKGAAGYTF

V gene: TRBV7-2
CDR3 protein: CASSSGRVSGNTIYF

V gene: TRBV24-1
CDR3 protein: CATQGDNEQFF

V gene: TRBV16
CDR3 protein: CASSLTSGGEQFF

V gene: TRBV2
CDR3 protein: CASSGDPLGNQPQHF

V gene: TRBV28
CDR3 protein: CASSSPGLAALEQYF

V gene: TRBV7-4
CDR3 protein: CASSLGNTANWDNEQFF

V gene: TRBV12-3/TRBV12-4
CDR3 protein: CASRKNDGQNNEQFF

V gene: TRBV7-2
CDR3 protein: CASALSRTSPEQFF

V gene: TRBV6-1
CDR3 protein: CASRRQANRNTIYF

V gene: TRBV19
CDR3 protein: CASTLHSGGTTGELFF

V gene: TRBV7-2
CDR3 protein: CASSLLKARPPNYGYTF

V gene: TRBV2
CDR3 protein: CASSEAITQYF